This T cell receptor (beta chain) was identified during a study of shared clonotypes between healthy human individuals. Regarding the study as a whole: Sampling used blood alone; tissue repertoires probably differ.

Bulk PBMC genomic DNA spanned ten immunoSEQ deep plates. TCRdb's table, derived via immunoSEQ multiplex PCR, lists solely in-frame clones and lacks some. Altogether about half a million clones are present, 75% to 80% being singletons, with the ten largest covering about 11%. The CDR3 sequence is 16 residues long. Germline V CDR1 and CDR2: LNHDA, SQIVND (reference sequence). V was cut by 6 bases and J by 2 bases, with 17 bases left in between. Adult Caucasians living in Nashville, Tennessee made up all of the donors. Of note for this clone: What it binds is unknown.

Material for sequencing was PBMCs. This clonotype originated in a woman aged 40 to 50 in good health. Some clones in this sample may be carry-over from other donors' samples. The chain has TRBV19 and TRBJ2-1; D possibly uses TRBD1 or TRBD2 (7 bases each). The CDR3 nucleotides read TGTGCCAGTAGCAATCGGCAGGGGGGGACCTACAATGAGCAGTTCTTC. Translation: CASSNRQGGTYNEQFF.